This is a list of T cell receptor beta chains from one sample in a study of cytomegalovirus exposure and HLA in healthy donors. Produced via immunoSEQ multiplex PCR; TCRdb's table is partial and in-frame only. The table shows 160,000 or so clones, with roughly 80% occurring only once. The sequenced sample was PBMCs. The receptors here all came from a man in his forties in good health and CMV-seronegative. Each CDR3 is given with its conserved first and last residue. A D gene is named only where the DNA matches it firmly. Size values are once, few and many counts, or a class for expanded clones, and some rows have none.

>NA|TRBJ2-3|TRBD2|TRBV4-1
CASSQEWAGGTPSTDTQYF
TGCGCCAGCAGCCAAGAATGGGCGGGGGGAACTCCGAGCACAGATACGCAGTATTTT
>once|TRBJ1-4|NA|TRBV5-1
CASSLRGNGEKLFF
TGCGCCAGCAGCTTGCGGGGAAATGGGGAAAAACTGTTTTTT
>NA|TRBJ2-7|NA|TRBV4-1
CASSSPERGSYEQYF
TGCGCCAGCAGCTCTCCGGAACGGGGCTCCTACGAGCAGTACTTC
>NA|TRBJ2-1|TRBD1|TRBV29-1
CSVTGTGSEQFF
TGCAGCGTCACCGGGACAGGAAGTGAGCAGTTCTTC
>NA|TRBJ2-7|TRBD2|TRBV11-2
CASSLGASGRDEQYF
TGTGCCAGCAGCTTAGGCGCTAGCGGCAGGGACGAGCAGTACTTC
>NA|TRBJ2-7|NA|TRBV27
CASSPSPGHYEQYF
TGTGCCAGCAGTCCAAGTCCAGGGCACTACGAGCAGTACTTC
>NA|TRBJ1-1|TRBD1|TRBV19
CASSINRGMNTEAFF
TGTGCCAGTAGTATTAACAGGGGAATGAACACTGAAGCTTTCTTT
>NA|TRBJ1-1|TRBD1|TRBV6-6
CASRMATGGSTEAFF
TGTGCCAGCAGGATGGCGACAGGGGGTAGCACTGAAGCTTTCTTT
>few|TRBJ2-5|NA|TRBV19
CASSIGQETQYF
TGTGCCAGTAGTATAGGGCAGGAGACCCAGTACTTC
>NA|TRBJ2-1|TRBD1|TRBV11-1
CASSRRGQWGERDNEQFF
TGTGCCAGCAGCCGACGGGGACAGTGGGGAGAACGAGACAATGAGCAGTTCTTC
>NA|TRBJ2-7|NA|TRBV5-6
CASSLVRGGSEQYF
TGTGCCAGCAGCTTGGTCAGGGGAGGGTCCGAGCAGTACTTC
>NA|TRBJ2-1|NA|TRBV7-7
CASSSGRGEQFF
TGTGCTAGCAGCTCCGGGAGAGGTGAGCAGTTCTTC
>NA|TRBJ2-1|NA|TRBV7-9
CSSSFTGSKLSGQFF
TGTTCCAGCAGCTTCACCGGGTCAAAATTAAGTGGGCAGTTCTTC
>NA|TRBJ2-2|NA|TRBV5-1
CASSGTGPGELFF
TGCGCCAGCAGCGGAACAGGGCCCGGGGAGCTGTTTTTT
>NA|TRBJ2-1|TRBD1|TRBV7-3
CASSLVQGDNEQFF
TGTGCCAGCAGCTTGGTGCAGGGGGACAATGAGCAGTTCTTC
>NA|TRBJ2-3|NA|TRBV5-1
CASSLVFAGSSTDTQYF
TGCGCCAGCAGCTTGGTATTCGCGGGAAGTAGCACAGATACGCAGTATTTT
>NA|TRBJ2-7|TRBD2|TRBV4-2
CASSQEPSGVHEQYF
TGTGCCAGCAGCCAAGAGCCTAGCGGGGTGCACGAGCAGTACTTC
>NA|TRBJ1-6|NA|TRBV5-4
CASSLGRSSYNSPLHF
TGTGCCAGCAGCTTGGGAAGGAGCTCCTATAATTCACCCCTCCACTTT
>NA|TRBJ1-3|NA|TRBV6-5
CASSRTYSGNTIYF
TGTGCCAGCAGTCGGACATACTCTGGAAACACCATATATTTT
>few|TRBJ2-1|TRBD2|TRBV27
CASRASGGAQSYNEQFF
TGTGCCAGCAGGGCTAGCGGGGGGGCGCAATCCTACAATGAGCAGTTCTTC
>NA|TRBJ2-1|TRBD2|TRBV5-4
CASRERGGRDEQFF
TGTGCCAGCAGGGAGCGGGGGGGCCGGGATGAGCAGTTCTTC
>NA|TRBJ2-7|TRBD1|TRBV7-8
CASSSTGGLRYEQYF
TGTGCCAGCAGCTCGACAGGGGGCCTTAGGTACGAGCAGTACTTC
>NA|TRBJ2-1|TRBD2|TRBV30
CACSLGLAELYNEQFF
TGTGCCTGCTCCTTGGGACTAGCGGAGCTCTACAATGAGCAGTTCTTC
>NA|TRBJ1-1|NA|TRBV4-3
CASSQEVRQSWAEAFF
TGCGCCAGCAGCCAAGAGGTCCGACAGTCCTGGGCTGAAGCTTTCTTT
>NA|TRBJ2-3|TRBD1|TRBV6-1
CASSPGQGDTDTQYF
TGTGCCAGCAGTCCGGGACAGGGGGACACAGATACGCAGTATTTT
>NA|TRBJ1-1|NA|TRBV9
CASSGTTEAFF
TGTGCCAGCAGCGGGACAACTGAAGCTTTCTTT
>NA|TRBJ1-5|NA|TRBV5-1
CASSLGADRNQPQHF
TGCGCCAGCAGCTTGGGGGCAGATCGAAATCAGCCCCAGCATTTT
>NA|TRBJ2-7|TRBD1|TRBV13
CASSFGQTGGVEQYF
TGTGCCAGCAGCTTCGGCCAGACAGGGGGAGTCGAGCAGTACTTC